The 24 T cell receptor beta chains in this list originate from one sample, sequenced in a study of blood T cell repertoires in COVID-19. Produced via immunoSEQ multiplex PCR; TCRdb's table is partial and in-frame only. The sample includes nearly 250,000 clones, approximately 82% seen only once; the top ten take approximately 1.9%. Sequencing input: peripheral blood. The receptors here all came from a woman older than 75 with acute or convalescent COVID-19.

The V gene is TRBV5-6, the J gene TRBJ1-3; 7 bases are shared with TRBD1. Trimming cost V 0 bases and J 0 bases; bases outside gene matches: 6. Germline V CDR1 and CDR2: SGHDT, YYEEEE. This CDR3 spans 17 amino acids. CDR3 sequence: CASSLGQDRASGNTIYF. DNA for the CDR3: TGTGCCAGCAGCTTGGGACAAGACAGGGCCTCTGGAAACACCATATATTTT.

The chain uses TRBV18 and TRBJ2-5, with TRBD2 identical over 8 bases. The V and J ends lost 1 base and 0 bases, in that order; junction bases with no gene match: 1. The CDR3 spans 15 residues. Germline loops: CDR1 KGHSH, CDR2 LQKENI. The CDR3 region is CASSPQRGHQETQYF. CDR3 sequence (DNA): TGTGCCAGCTCACCACAGCGGGGGCACCAAGAGACCCAGTACTTC.

This clone was picked up one time. The CDR3 coding sequence is TGCAGCGTGGACAGGGAGAACACTGAAGCTTTCTTT. Translation: CSVDRENTEAFF. The genes are TRBV29-1 and TRBJ1-1, with 8 bases aligning to TRBD1. Trimming cost V 6 bases and J 1 base; bases outside gene matches: 1. In germline, CDR1 is SQVTM, CDR2 ANQGSEA. The CDR3 is made up of 12 amino acids.

The CDR3 DNA is TGCGCCAGCAGTGAGCTGCGGATTTACAATGAGCAGTTCTTC. Amino acids: CASSELRIYNEQFF. The gene calls are TRBV10-2 and TRBJ2-1; no reliable D call. Germline assignment: CDR1 WSHSY and CDR2 SAAADI. There are 14 residues in the CDR3. Trimming shortened V by 2 bases and J by 4 bases, and 9 bases separated the two germline ends.

This chain uses TRBV24-1 with TRBJ2-1, with 8 bases lining up with TRBD2. The CDR3 is made up of 16 amino acids. V lost 3 bases and J lost 6; bases outside the gene matches: 9. CDR1 KGHDR and CDR2 SFDVKD come from the germline V gene. The CDR3 here is CATSDILAVETNEQFF. CDR3 DNA: TGTGCCACCAGTGATATACTAGCGGTAGAAACCAATGAGCAGTTCTTC.

The chain recombines TRBV30 with TRBJ1-1; D unresolved. CDR3 length: 12 residues. Germline-derived CDR1 and CDR2 are GTSNPN and SVGIG (reference sequence). V dropped 2 bases and J dropped 2 bases, with 6 bases sitting between them. DNA for the CDR3: TGTGCCTGGAGTAAAAGCAACACTGAAGCTTTCTTT. Translated: CAWSKSNTEAFF.

The gene calls are TRBV25-1 and TRBJ1-3, with D perhaps matching TRBD1 (6 bases). CDR3 length: 15 amino acids. Germline V gene lookup returns CDR1 MGHDK and CDR2 SYGVNS. V was shortened by 8 bases and J by 4 bases, with 18 bases between the two germline ends. The CDR3 DNA reads TGTGCCAGCTCGGAATGGGACATGGGAGGAAACACCATATATTTT. It translates to CASSEWDMGGNTIYF.

This clone was counted at least ten times. The chain couples TRBV5-6 to TRBJ1-1; no clear D gene. This CDR3 has 13 amino acids. Germline CDR1 reads SGHDT; CDR2 reads YYEEEE. V lost 0 bases to trimming and J lost 1 base, with 4 bases between them. DNA of the CDR3: TGTGCCAGCAGCTTGGAAGCGAACACTGAAGCTTTCTTT. Translated, it gives CASSLEANTEAFF.

This rearrangement joins TRBV27 to TRBJ2-4, with TRBD1 as a possible D gene (8 bases). The CDR3 covers 15 residues. Between the trimmed V and J ends, which lost 4 bases and 5 bases, there was a span of 15 bases. From germline, CDR1 is MNHEY and CDR2 SMNVEV (reference sequence). In DNA, the CDR3 is TGTGCCAGCAGTTCGAACAGGGGGAGGGAAAACATTCAGTACTTC. This encodes CASSSNRGRENIQYF.

The chain links TRBV19 to TRBJ2-3; 7 bases match TRBD2. This CDR3 is 15 amino acids long. V lost 3 bases and J lost 5; bases outside the gene matches: 8. Germline values: CDR1 LNHDA, CDR2 SQIVND (reference sequence). The CDR3 loop reads CASSIWASGKDTQYF. The CDR3 DNA follows: TGTGCCAGTAGTATTTGGGCTAGCGGAAAAGATACGCAGTATTTT.

This chain connects TRBV4-1 to TRBJ2-1; 9 bases fit TRBD2. The CDR3 has 14 amino acids. Per germline, CDR1 MGHRA and CDR2 YSYEKL. The trim removed 1 base at V and 7 bases at J, leaving 2 bases unmatched. The DNA for the CDR3 is TGCGCCAGCAGCCAAGGCGGGAGGGGGAATGAGCAGTTCTTC. Protein sequence: CASSQGGRGNEQFF.

This chain connects TRBV7-3 to TRBJ2-6; no clear D gene. The V end was cut by 5 bases, the J end by 0 bases, with 8 bases between. Germline-derived CDR1 and CDR2 are SGHTA and FQGTGA. The CDR3 totals 15 residues. For the CDR3, the DNA is TGTGCCAGCAGCCCCGGTCACTCTGGGGCCAACGTCCTGACTTTC. Encoded protein: CASSPGHSGANVLTF. Full variable domain (rest looked up from reference TRBV7-3 and TRBJ2-6): GAGVSQTPSNKVTEKGKYVELRCDPISGHTALYWYRQSLGQGPEFLIYFQGTGAADDSGLPNDRFFAVRPEGSVSTLKIQRTERGDSAVYLCASSPGHSGANVLTFGAGSRLTVL.

The chain recombines TRBV19 with TRBJ1-1, with D tentatively TRBD1 (5 bases). The V gene lost 5 bases and the J gene lost 2 bases, with 9 bases spanning the gap. CDR1 LNHDA and CDR2 SQIVND come from the germline V gene (reference sequence). CDR3 length: 13 residues. DNA for the CDR3: TGTGCCAGTAGTGCGACAGTTAACACTGAAGCTTTCTTT. Translating gives CASSATVNTEAFF.

The chain carries TRBV7-2 and TRBJ2-3; 7 bases match TRBD1. This CDR3 is built from 13 residues. Germline loops: CDR1 SGHTA, CDR2 FQGNSA. The trim removed 5 bases at V and 5 bases at J, leaving 4 bases unmatched. The CDR3 sequence: CASSRQGGDTQYF. Here the CDR3 DNA reads TGTGCCAGCAGCCGACAGGGTGGAGATACGCAGTATTTT.

The chain employs TRBV6-6 and TRBJ1-1; D not resolved. CDR1 is MNHNY and CDR2 is SVGAGI in the germline V gene (reference sequence). With 7 bases removed from V and 1 base from J, the gap between germline ends came to 10 bases. This CDR3 is built from 13 residues. The CDR3 region is CASIKHTNTEAFF. CDR3 DNA: TGTGCCAGCATTAAACATACGAACACTGAAGCTTTCTTT.

The DNA of the CDR3 is TGTGCCAGCAGCGTAGGGACAGGAACTAACTATGGCTACACCTTC. Its protein product is CASSVGTGTNYGYTF. V usage is TRBV9 and J usage is TRBJ1-2; 7 bases align to TRBD1. Germline CDR1 and CDR2: SGDLS and YYNGEE. Trimming cost V 0 bases and J 0 bases; bases outside gene matches: 2. This CDR3 region has 15 residues.

The chain recombines TRBV27 with TRBJ2-6; D is possibly TRBD2 (5 bases). The V end lost 5 bases, the J end lost 13 bases, and 12 bases lay between the germline ends. CDR1 MNHEY and CDR2 SMNVEV come from the germline V gene (reference sequence). The CDR3 spans 12 residues. This CDR3 reads CASSPRGSVLTF. The CDR3 DNA reads TGTGCCAGCAGTCCTCGGGGATCAGTCCTGACTTTC.

Worth noting for this clone: A junction end diverges from the germline sequence, so it may reflect a read error. The chain links TRBV5-4 to TRBJ2-3; the match to TRBD2 covers 8 bases. Germline CDR1 reads SGHNT; CDR2 reads YYREEE (reference sequence). This CDR3 has 17 residues. CDR3 amino acids: CASRLGAGVGRTDTQYF. The CDR3 nucleotides read TGTGCCAGCAGATTGGGAGCGGGAGTTGGTCGGACAGATACGCAGTATTTT.

V is TRBV5-1 and J is TRBJ2-2; the D gene is possibly TRBD2 (6 bases). The germline V and J ends were trimmed by 0 bases and 6 bases, with 9 bases remaining between them. The length of the CDR3 is 14 residues. CDR1 is SGHRS and CDR2 is YFSETQ in the germline V gene. Here the CDR3 reads CASSLAGGSGELFF. CDR3 DNA sequence: TGCGCCAGCAGCTTGGCCGGGGGATCCGGGGAGCTGTTTTTT.

There are a few counts of this clone. J is TRBJ1-2 and V is TRBV19; D possibly corresponds to TRBD1 (5 bases). This CDR3 is 15 amino acids long. The ends were cut back, 1 base at V and 5 bases at J, with 14 bases in the middle. Per the germline V gene, CDR1 is LNHDA and CDR2 is SQIVND (reference sequence). The CDR3 DNA follows: TGTGCCAGTAGTATAGCGGGGGGAAGACCGTATGGCTACACCTTC. Its protein is CASSIAGGRPYGYTF.

V is TRBV9 and J is TRBJ2-3; TRBD2 aligns across 13 bases. With V trimmed by 1 base and J by 6 bases, 5 bases remained unmatched. The length of the CDR3 is 16 residues. Germline V gene lookup returns CDR1 SGDLS and CDR2 YYNGEE. CDR3 sequence: CASSVTSGGATDTQYF. For the CDR3, the DNA is TGTGCCAGCAGCGTAACTAGCGGGGGGGCCACCGATACGCAGTATTTT.

This rearrangement joins TRBV6-5 to TRBJ1-4; the match to TRBD1 covers 8 bases. With V trimmed by 5 bases and J by 7 bases, 9 bases remained unmatched. This CDR3 region has 15 residues. Germline V gene lookup returns CDR1 MNHEY and CDR2 SVGAGI. CDR3 sequence: CASSRGTGSIEKLFF. In DNA, the CDR3 is TGTGCCAGCAGTCGAGGGACAGGTTCAATTGAAAAACTGTTTTTT.

This clone has more than one count but fewer than ten. The J gene is TRBJ2-7, the V gene TRBV6-5; D is ambiguous. The CDR3 runs 11 residues. Trimming removed 5 bases at V and 6 bases at J, with 8 bases between. From germline, CDR1 is MNHEY and CDR2 SVGAGI. CDR3 in DNA: TGTGCCAGCAGTAACAGCCTCGAGCAGTACTTC. Translation gives CASSNSLEQYF.

The gene calls are TRBV7-3 and TRBJ2-1; TRBD2 might be the D (6 bases). The CDR3 is made up of 14 amino acids. Germline CDR1 is SGHTA and CDR2 is FQGTGA. V was trimmed by 5 bases and J by 9 bases, leaving 17 bases between them. The CDR3 coding sequence is TGTGCCAGCAGCCCCCGTCTAACTAGCACTGAGCAGTTCTTC. This encodes CASSPRLTSTEQFF.